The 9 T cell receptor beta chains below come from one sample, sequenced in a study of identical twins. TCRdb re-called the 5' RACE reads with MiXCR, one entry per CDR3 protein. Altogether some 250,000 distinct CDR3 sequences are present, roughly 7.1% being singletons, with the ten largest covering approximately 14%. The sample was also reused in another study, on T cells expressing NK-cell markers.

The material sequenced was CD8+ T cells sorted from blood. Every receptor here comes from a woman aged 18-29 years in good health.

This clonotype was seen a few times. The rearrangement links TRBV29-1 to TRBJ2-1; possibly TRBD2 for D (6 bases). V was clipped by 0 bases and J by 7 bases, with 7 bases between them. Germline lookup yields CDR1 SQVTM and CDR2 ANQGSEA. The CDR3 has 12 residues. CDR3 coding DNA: TGCAGCGTTGAAGAGGAGGGTAATGAGCAGTTCTTC. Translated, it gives CSVEEEGNEQFF.

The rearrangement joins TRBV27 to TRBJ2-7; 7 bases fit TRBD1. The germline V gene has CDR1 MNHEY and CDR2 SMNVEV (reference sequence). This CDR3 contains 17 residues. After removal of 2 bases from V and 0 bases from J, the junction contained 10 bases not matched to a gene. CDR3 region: CASSLSRGHHLSYEQYF. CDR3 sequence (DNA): TGTGCCAGCAGTTTAAGTAGGGGGCACCATCTCTCCTACGAGCAGTACTTC.

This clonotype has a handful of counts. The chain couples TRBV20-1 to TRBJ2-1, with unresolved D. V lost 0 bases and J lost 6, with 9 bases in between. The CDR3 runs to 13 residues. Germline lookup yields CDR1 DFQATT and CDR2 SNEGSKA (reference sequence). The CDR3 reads CSARDWGSNEQFF. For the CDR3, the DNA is TGCAGTGCTAGAGATTGGGGTTCCAATGAGCAGTTCTTC.

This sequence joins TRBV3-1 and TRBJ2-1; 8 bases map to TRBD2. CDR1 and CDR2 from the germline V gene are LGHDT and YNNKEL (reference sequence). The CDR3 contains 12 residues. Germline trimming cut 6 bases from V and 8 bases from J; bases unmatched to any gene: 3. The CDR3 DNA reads TGTGCCAGCAGACAACTAGCGGATGAGCAGTTCTTC. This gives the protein CASRQLADEQFF.

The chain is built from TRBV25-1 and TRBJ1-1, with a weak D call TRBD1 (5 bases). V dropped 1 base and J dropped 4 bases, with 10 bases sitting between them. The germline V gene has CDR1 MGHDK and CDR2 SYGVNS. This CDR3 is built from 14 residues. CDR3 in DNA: TGTGCCAGCAGTGAATGGGGGGAGAGCACTGAAGCTTTCTTT. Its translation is CASSEWGESTEAFF. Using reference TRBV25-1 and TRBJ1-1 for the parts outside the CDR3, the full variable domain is EADIYQTPRYLVIGTGKKITLECSQTMGHDKMYWYQQDPGMELHLIHYSYGVNSTEKGDLSSESTVSRIRTEHFPLTLESARPSHTSQYLCASSEWGESTEAFFGQGTRLTVV.

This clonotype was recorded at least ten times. In DNA form, the CDR3 reads TGTGCCAGCAGTATAGGGACAGCGAGTGGCTACACCTTC. Translation gives CASSIGTASGYTF. The gene calls are TRBV6-2 or TRBV6-3 and TRBJ1-2, with 7 bases aligning to TRBD1. The length of the CDR3 is 13 residues. The junction had 7 bases not matched to a gene; V was cut back by 5 bases and J by 7 bases. Germline V CDR1 and CDR2: MNHEY, SVGEGT.

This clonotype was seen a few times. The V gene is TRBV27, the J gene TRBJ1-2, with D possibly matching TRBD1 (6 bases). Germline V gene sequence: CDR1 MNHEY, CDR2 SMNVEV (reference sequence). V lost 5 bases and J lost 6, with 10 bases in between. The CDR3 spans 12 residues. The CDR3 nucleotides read TGTGCCAGCAGTGACACAGGGCATGGCTACACCTTC. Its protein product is CASSDTGHGYTF.

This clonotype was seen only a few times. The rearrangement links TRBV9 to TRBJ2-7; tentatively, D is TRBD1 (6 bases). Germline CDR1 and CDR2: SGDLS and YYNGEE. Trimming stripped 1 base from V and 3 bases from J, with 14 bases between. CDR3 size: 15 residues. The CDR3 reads CASSVYGRGGYEQYF. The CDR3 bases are TGTGCCAGCAGCGTATATGGCAGAGGGGGCTACGAGCAGTACTTC.

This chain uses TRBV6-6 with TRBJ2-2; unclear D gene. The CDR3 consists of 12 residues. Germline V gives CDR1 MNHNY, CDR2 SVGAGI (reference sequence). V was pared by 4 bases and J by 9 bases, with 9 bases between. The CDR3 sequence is CASSSPGRELFF. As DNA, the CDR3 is TGTGCCAGCAGTTCCCCCGGCCGGGAGCTGTTTTTT.